This is a list of T cell receptor beta chains from one sample in a study of blood T cell repertoires in COVID-19. Profiled with immunoSEQ multiplex PCR; TCRdb holds only in-frame clones, not every one. The sample contains some 390,000 clones, roughly 86% of which appear only once. The sequencing sample was made of peripheral blood. The receptors come from a human donor in a cohort sampled during active COVID-19. CDR3s include the opening cysteine and the closing phenylalanine or tryptophan. A D gene is named only where the DNA matches it firmly.

V gene: TRBV13; D gene: TRBD2; CDR3 protein: CASSTGLAGLRGEQYF
V gene: TRBV28; D gene: -; CDR3 protein: CASSLGDIHSPLHF
V gene: TRBV4-1; D gene: TRBD1; CDR3 protein: CASSPTHRGKENQPQHF
V gene: TRBV10-3; D gene: TRBD2; CDR3 protein: CASLGTSGNNEQFF
V gene: TRBV28; D gene: -; CDR3 protein: CASRGRSGSWPDTQYF
V gene: TRBV7-2; D gene: TRBD2; CDR3 protein: CASSLSGRALNEQFF
V gene: TRBV7-9; D gene: TRBD1; CDR3 protein: CASSFQPGQPQNTGELFF
V gene: TRBV7-9; D gene: -; CDR3 protein: CASSPNPVESGYTF
V gene: TRBV30; D gene: -; CDR3 protein: CAWRPGFIWNTIYF
V gene: TRBV7-3; D gene: -; CDR3 protein: CASSLTGNTEAFF
V gene: TRBV30; D gene: TRBD1; CDR3 protein: CAWHRDSVTGNTIYF
V gene: TRBV7-7; D gene: -; CDR3 protein: CASSLDDYLSGELFF
V gene: TRBV28; D gene: -; CDR3 protein: CASSTGSSYNSPLHF
V gene: TRBV7-8; D gene: TRBD1; CDR3 protein: CASSSTGTGYGYTF
V gene: TRBV28; D gene: -; CDR3 protein: CASSPANTGELFF
V gene: TRBV2; D gene: -; CDR3 protein: CASSGAGGNQPQHF